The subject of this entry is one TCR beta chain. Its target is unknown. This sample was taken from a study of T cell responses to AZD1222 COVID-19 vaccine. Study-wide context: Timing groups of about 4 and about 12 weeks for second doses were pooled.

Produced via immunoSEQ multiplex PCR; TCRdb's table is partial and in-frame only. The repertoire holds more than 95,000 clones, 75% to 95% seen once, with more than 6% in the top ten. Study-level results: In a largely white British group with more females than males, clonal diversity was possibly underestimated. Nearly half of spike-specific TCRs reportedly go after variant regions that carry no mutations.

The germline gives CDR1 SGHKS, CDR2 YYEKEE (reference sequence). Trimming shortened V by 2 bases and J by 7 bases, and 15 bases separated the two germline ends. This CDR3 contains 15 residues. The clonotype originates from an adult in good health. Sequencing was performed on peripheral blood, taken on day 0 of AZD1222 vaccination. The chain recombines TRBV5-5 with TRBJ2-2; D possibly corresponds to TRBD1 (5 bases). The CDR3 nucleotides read TGTGCCAGCAGCTTAGGAGCCCAGGGCCACGGGGAGCTGTTTTTT. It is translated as CASSLGAQGHGELFF.